These T cell receptor beta chains were read from a single sample in a study of blood T cell repertoires in COVID-19. Clones were read by immunoSEQ multiplex PCR, and TCRdb kept only the in-frame ones, dropping some. The sample holds 200,000 to 250,000 clones, approximately 90% seen once. Sequenced material: peripheral blood. The receptors come from a woman in her 50s with COVID-19, enrolled during active disease. The conserved cysteine and the conserved F or W are not part of the CDR3 here. Each record gives: CDR3 protein, V gene, J gene.

AWSFGGSGNQPQH	TRBV30	TRBJ1-5
ASSMGQGKETQY	TRBV19	TRBJ2-5
ASARAGGHTEAF	TRBV6-5	TRBJ1-1
ASSSGQVGQPQH	TRBV2	TRBJ1-5
ASSESGVNTIY	TRBV10-2	TRBJ1-3
ASSLAAGGSGNTIY	TRBV11-3	TRBJ1-3
ASSLEGDRGALPGYT	TRBV13	TRBJ1-2
ASSQKKGGYNEQF	TRBV6-5	TRBJ2-1
ASSLSGTGVVRT	TRBV7-2	TRBJ1-2
AISEQVYEQY	TRBV10-3	TRBJ2-7
ATNRDRKTDTQY	TRBV2	TRBJ2-3
ASSPLGTALDT	TRBV7-6	TRBJ1-2
ASRGAGSNLNQPQH	TRBV2	TRBJ1-5
ASSPSGGKQTQY	TRBV3-1/TRBV3-2	TRBJ2-5
ASSLMGATEAF	TRBV5-6	TRBJ1-1
AISEPFTGNIQY	TRBV10-3	TRBJ2-4
ASTRDRSTGELF	TRBV5-6	TRBJ2-2
ASGLAGFWEQF	TRBV7-9	TRBJ2-1
ATTPGGAEAF	TRBV19	TRBJ1-1
ASSLVREGKLF	TRBV5-4	TRBJ1-4
ASSLGQGGYGYT	TRBV5-1	TRBJ1-2
ASSLVGDYSGANVLT	TRBV5-6	TRBJ2-6
AIRRERTGGLGGYT	TRBV10-3	TRBJ1-2
ASSLIPHTADTQY	TRBV7-2	TRBJ2-3